This T cell receptor beta chain is from a study of blood T cell repertoires in COVID-19. Study context: Acute-phase and convalescent COVID-19 samples originated in the United States, Italy and Spain. PBMCs, B-cell-depleted T cells, or T cells provided the cDNA or gDNA that made up the material.

This CDR3 contains 13 residues. Trimming removed 0 bases from V and 6 bases from J, with 7 bases in between. Germline CDR1 SGDLS, CDR2 YYNGEE. Original handling: Using reference gene primer amplification, nucleated cell counts were estimated. The table came from immunoSEQ multiplex PCR; TCRdb's copy has only in-frame clones and leaves some out. V, J and clone size were drawn from that table, and D and trimming were deduced from the DNA. The sample gives 100,000 to 150,000 clones, around 87% of which show up once; over 3.5% is in the top ten. The rearrangement links TRBV9 to TRBJ1-5; D gene unclear. This TCR was recovered from a woman aged 55-69 years with acute or convalescent COVID-19. Sample: peripheral blood. The CDR3 reads CASSVDGSQPQHF. CDR3 nucleotides: TGTGCCAGCAGCGTAGATGGGAGTCAGCCCCAGCATTTT.